The T cell receptor beta chain described here comes from a study of regulatory T cells in long-lasting Graves disease. Time point of the sample: newly diagnosed GD, antithyroid drugs for less than 3 months. There was RNA extracted from PBMCs, and the TCR library was made from it. iRepertoire HTBI primers and Arm-PCR of CDR3 regions built TCR beta libraries. MiXCR was run by TCRdb on the multiplex PCR reads, yielding one entry per CDR3 protein. This repertoire shows roughly 560,000 distinct CDR3 sequences, about 12% found once; its top ten account for about 8.9%. CDR1 GTSNPN and CDR2 SVGIG come from the germline V gene (reference sequence). V gave up 4 bases and J gave up 1 base; unmatched junction bases: 6. The CDR3 sequence is 14 residues long. The same specimen was also included in a second study, on T cells in Graves' hyperthyroidism and ophthalmopathy.

This clonotype was sampled from a woman aged 25-40 years with Graves disease. The source material was peripheral blood mononuclear cells (PBMCs), sampled at new diagnosis, from a patient treated with antithyroid drugs. The chain combines TRBV30 with TRBJ1-1; 7 bases fit TRBD1. The CDR3 sequence is CAWKTGVSNTEAFF. The CDR3 coding sequence is TGTGCCTGGAAAACAGGGGTTTCGAACACTGAAGCTTTCTTT.